Below are 3 T cell receptor beta chains sequenced from a single sample in a study of OX40 agonist ivuxolimab in advanced cancers. Some clones are missing from TCRdb's copy, which holds only in-frame ones; the method was immunoSEQ multiplex PCR. There are approximately 74,000 clones in the sample; over 75% occur only once, and more than 5.5% lies in the top ten. Sequencing was performed on CD4+ or CD8+ T cells sorted from blood, taken in a trial of the OX40 agonist ivuxolimab. The receptor set was obtained from an adult with an advanced solid tumor such as melanoma, head and neck, liver or kidney cancer.

The sample holds one count of this clone. The V call is TRBV7-9, the J call TRBJ1-4; D uncertain. This CDR3 has 17 amino acids. Trimming removed 4 bases from V and 0 bases from J, with 15 bases in between. The germline CDR1 and CDR2 sequences are SEHNR and FQNEAQ (reference sequence). CDR3 DNA sequence: TGTGCCAGCAGCTACCTACAAGGAAGATCAACTAATGAAAAACTGTTTTTT. Protein sequence: CASSYLQGRSTNEKLFF. Looking up the rest from reference TRBV7-9 and TRBJ1-4 gives the full variable domain: DTGVSQNPRHKITKRGQNVTFRCDPISEHNRLYWYRQTLGQGPEFLTYFQNEAQLEKSRLLSDRFSAERPKGSFSTLEIQRTEQGDSAMYLCASSYLQGRSTNEKLFFGSGTQLSVL.

On this clone itself: Other DNA sequences in the sample encode the same CDR3. The chain has TRBV7-9 and TRBJ2-6; D ambiguous. V shed 1 base and J shed 3 bases, with 19 bases lying between them. The CDR3 contains 19 residues. Germline V CDR1 and CDR2: SEHNR, FQNEAQ (reference sequence). CDR3 in DNA: TGTGCCAGCAGCTTAGTCGTCAGTGTAGGTAGAGGTGGGGCCAACGTCCTGACTTTC. It translates to CASSLVVSVGRGGANVLTF.

The J gene is TRBJ2-7, the V gene TRBV6-6; 10 bases are shared with TRBD1. The CDR3 length is 15 residues. The J segment lost 1 base and the V segment lost 6 bases, leaving 6 bases of the junction unmatched. Germline loops: CDR1 MNHNY, CDR2 SVGAGI (reference sequence). As DNA, the CDR3 is TGTGCCAGCAGGGGGGACAGGGGTATTTCCTACGAGCAGTACTTC. Translated: CASRGDRGISYEQYF.